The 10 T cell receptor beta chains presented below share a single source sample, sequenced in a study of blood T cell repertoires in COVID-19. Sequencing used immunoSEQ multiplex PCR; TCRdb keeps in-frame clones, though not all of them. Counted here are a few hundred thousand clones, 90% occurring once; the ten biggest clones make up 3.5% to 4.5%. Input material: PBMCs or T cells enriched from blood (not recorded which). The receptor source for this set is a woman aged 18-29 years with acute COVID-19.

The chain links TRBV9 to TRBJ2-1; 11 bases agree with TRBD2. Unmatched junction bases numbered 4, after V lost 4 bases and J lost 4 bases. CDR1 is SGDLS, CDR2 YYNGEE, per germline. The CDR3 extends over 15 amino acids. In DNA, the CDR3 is TGTGCCAGCAGCTTTCGACTAGCGGGATACAATGAGCAGTTCTTC. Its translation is CASSFRLAGYNEQFF.

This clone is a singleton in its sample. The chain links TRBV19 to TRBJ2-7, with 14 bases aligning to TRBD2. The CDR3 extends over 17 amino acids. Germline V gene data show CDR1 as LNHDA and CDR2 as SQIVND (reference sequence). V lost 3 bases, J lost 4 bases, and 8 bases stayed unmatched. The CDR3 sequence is CASSITTSGRAEYEQYF. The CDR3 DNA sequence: TGTGCCAGTAGTATCACGACTAGCGGGAGGGCCGAGTACGAGCAGTACTTC.

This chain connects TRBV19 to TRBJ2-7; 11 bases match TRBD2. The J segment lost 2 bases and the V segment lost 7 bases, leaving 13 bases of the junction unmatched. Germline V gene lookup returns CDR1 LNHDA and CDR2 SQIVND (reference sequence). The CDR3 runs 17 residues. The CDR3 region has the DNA TGTGCCAGTACCGTGACTAGCGGGAATACTTTCCCCTACGAGCAGTACTTC. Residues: CASTVTSGNTFPYEQYF.

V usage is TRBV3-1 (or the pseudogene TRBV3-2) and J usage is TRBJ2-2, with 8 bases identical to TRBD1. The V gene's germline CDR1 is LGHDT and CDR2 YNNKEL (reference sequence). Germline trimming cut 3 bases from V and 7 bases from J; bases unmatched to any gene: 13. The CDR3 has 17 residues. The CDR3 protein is CASSHNRDRRFNGELFF. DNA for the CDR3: TGTGCCAGCAGCCATAACAGGGACAGGCGGTTCAACGGGGAGCTGTTTTTT.

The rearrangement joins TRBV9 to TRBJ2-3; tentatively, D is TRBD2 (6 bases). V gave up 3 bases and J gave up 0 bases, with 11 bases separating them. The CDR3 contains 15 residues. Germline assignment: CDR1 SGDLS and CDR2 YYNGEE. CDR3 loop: CASSALSGSTDTQYF. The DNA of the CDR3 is TGTGCCAGCAGCGCACTTAGCGGAAGCACAGATACGCAGTATTTT.

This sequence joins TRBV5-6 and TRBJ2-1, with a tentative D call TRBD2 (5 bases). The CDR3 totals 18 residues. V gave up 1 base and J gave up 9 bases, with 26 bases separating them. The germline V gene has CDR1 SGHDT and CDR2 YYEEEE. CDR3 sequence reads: CASSLYLADEYFVSEQFF. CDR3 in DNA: TGTGCCAGCAGCTTGTACCTAGCAGACGAATACTTCGTCTCTGAGCAGTTCTTC.

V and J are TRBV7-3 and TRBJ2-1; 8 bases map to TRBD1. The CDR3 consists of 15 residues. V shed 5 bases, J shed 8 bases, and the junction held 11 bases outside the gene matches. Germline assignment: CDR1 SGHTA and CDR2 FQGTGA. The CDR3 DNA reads TGTGCCAGCAGCGTAATGACAGGGGCTGACTATGAGCAGTTCTTC. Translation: CASSVMTGADYEQFF. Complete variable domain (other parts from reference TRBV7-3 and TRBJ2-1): GAGVSQTPSNKVTEKGKYVELRCDPISGHTALYWYRQSLGQGPEFLIYFQGTGAADDSGLPNDRFFAVRPEGSVSTLKIQRTERGDSAVYLCASSVMTGADYEQFFGPGTRLTVL.

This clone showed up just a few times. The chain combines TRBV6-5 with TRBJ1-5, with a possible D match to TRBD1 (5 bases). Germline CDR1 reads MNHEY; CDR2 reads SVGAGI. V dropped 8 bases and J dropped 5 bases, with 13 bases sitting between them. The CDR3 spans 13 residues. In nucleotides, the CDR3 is TGTGCCAGCGAGGTTCGGGGGGATCAGCCCCAGCATTTT. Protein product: CASEVRGDQPQHF.

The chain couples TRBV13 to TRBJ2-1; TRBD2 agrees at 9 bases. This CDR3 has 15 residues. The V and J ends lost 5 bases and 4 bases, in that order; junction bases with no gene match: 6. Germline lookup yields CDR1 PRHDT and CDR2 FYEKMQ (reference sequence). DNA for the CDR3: TGTGCCAGCAGCCCAGCGGGAGGAGGTTACAATGAGCAGTTCTTC. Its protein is CASSPAGGGYNEQFF.

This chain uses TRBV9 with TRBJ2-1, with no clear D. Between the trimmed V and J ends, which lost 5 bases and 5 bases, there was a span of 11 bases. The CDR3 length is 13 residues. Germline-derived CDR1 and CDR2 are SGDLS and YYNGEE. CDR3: CASSRGNDNEQFF. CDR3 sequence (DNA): TGTGCCAGCAGTAGAGGAAACGACAATGAGCAGTTCTTC.